These 24 T cell receptor beta chains originate from one sample sequenced in a study of radiotherapy plus CTLA-4 blockade in lung cancer. The method was immunoSEQ multiplex PCR; TCRdb's version includes in-frame clones alone and lacks a portion of them. The sample lists fewer than 50,000 clones; roughly 63% were seen once. Source: peripheral blood, taken from a patient treated with radiotherapy plus ipilimumab. The source is a human donor with non-small cell lung cancer who had a partial response to radiotherapy plus ipilimumab.

The rearrangement uses TRBV6-5 and TRBJ2-7, with D tentatively TRBD1 (5 bases). Germline V gene lookup returns CDR1 MNHEY and CDR2 SVGAGI. This CDR3 region has 13 residues. The germline V and J ends were trimmed by 7 bases and 6 bases, with 16 bases remaining between them. DNA for the CDR3: TGTGCCAGCAACAATCAGGGTTACGGCGAGCAGTACTTC. It specifies CASNNQGYGEQYF.

The V and J genes are TRBV5-6 and TRBJ2-7, with D possibly TRBD1 on 6 matching bases. The CDR3 length is 14 residues. Germline assignment: CDR1 SGHDT and CDR2 YYEEEE. V lost 3 bases, J lost 2 bases, and 12 bases lay in between. CDR3 region: CASSSNRAPYEQYF. For the CDR3, the DNA is TGTGCCAGCAGCTCAAACAGGGCTCCCTACGAGCAGTACTTC.

The chain joins TRBV27 to TRBJ1-2; D gene uncertain. The CDR3 consists of 14 residues. Germline assignment: CDR1 MNHEY and CDR2 SMNVEV (reference sequence). The V end lost 2 bases, the J end lost 5 bases, and 12 bases lay between the germline ends. The CDR3 sequence is CASSLGSAGYGYTF. CDR3 in DNA: TGTGCCAGCAGTTTAGGTTCGGCGGGGTATGGCTACACCTTC.

Details on this clone: The same CDR3 arises from other DNA sequences in this sample as well. The V call is TRBV19, the J call TRBJ2-1; D not resolved. Trimming removed 5 bases from V and 4 bases from J, with 6 bases in between. Germline CDR1 is LNHDA and CDR2 is SQIVND (reference sequence). This CDR3 comprises 12 residues. As DNA, the CDR3 is TGTGCCAGTAGTTTTCTTTACAATGAGCAGTTCTTC. Translated: CASSFLYNEQFF.

The chain is built from TRBV10-3 and TRBJ2-3; 8 bases are shared with TRBD2. The CDR3 loop spans 14 amino acids. The germline CDR1 and CDR2 sequences are ENHRY and SYGVKD. V trimming: 8 bases; J trimming: 2 bases; junction bases outside the gene matches: 6. The CDR3 bases are TGTGCCATCGGGGTAGCGGGGAACACAGATACGCAGTATTTT. It yields the protein CAIGVAGNTDTQYF.

The chain is built from TRBV27 and TRBJ1-2; TRBD1 might be the D (5 bases). Trimming shortened V by 5 bases and J by 2 bases, and 21 bases separated the two germline ends. This CDR3 has 17 residues. Germline CDR1 MNHEY, CDR2 SMNVEV (reference sequence). CDR3 in DNA: TGTGCCAGCAGTCCCTCCATGGGGGACGGGAGAAACTATGGCTACACCTTC. Translated: CASSPSMGDGRNYGYTF.

This clone appeared a single time. CDR3 in amino acids: CASSEGGAFEAFF. The CDR3 nucleotides read TGTGCCAGCAGTGAGGGGGGGGCGTTTGAAGCTTTCTTT. The rearrangement uses TRBV2 and TRBJ1-1, with D possibly being TRBD1 (6 bases). The CDR3 is 13 residues long. The germline V and J ends were trimmed by 3 bases and 7 bases, with 12 bases remaining between them. Germline V gene sequence: CDR1 SNHLY, CDR2 FYNNEI.

This chain joins TRBV11-2 and TRBJ2-3; TRBD2 might be the D (6 bases). This CDR3 spans 17 amino acids. CDR1 is SGHAT, CDR2 FQNNGV, per germline. Trimming removed 5 bases from V and 0 bases from J, with 18 bases in between. CDR3 nucleotides: TGTGCCAGCAGCCGACCAAGTCCGGGGGTTAGCACAGATACGCAGTATTTT. It encodes CASSRPSPGVSTDTQYF.

V gene TRBV20-1 combines with J gene TRBJ2-7, with D possibly matching TRBD2 (6 bases). Per the germline V gene, CDR1 is DFQATT and CDR2 is SNEGSKA (reference sequence). V was trimmed by 3 bases and J by 4 bases, leaving 7 bases between them. The CDR3 totals 11 residues. CDR3 coding DNA: TGCAGTGCTAGGGGGGGTTACGAGCAGTACTTC. Translating gives CSARGGYEQYF.

V usage is TRBV9 and J usage is TRBJ1-2; D possibly corresponds to TRBD1 (5 bases). CDR3 length equals 15 residues. The germline CDR1 and CDR2 sequences are SGDLS and YYNGEE. Trimming removed 4 bases from V and 6 bases from J, with 19 bases in between. In DNA, the CDR3 is TGTGCCAGCAGCCCAGTGGGCCAGGGTGACGATGGCTACACCTTC. Translation gives CASSPVGQGDDGYTF.

The genes are TRBV7-9 and TRBJ2-5; 7 bases align to TRBD1. With 5 bases clipped from V and 0 bases from J, the junction kept 3 bases outside the gene matches. There are 14 residues in the CDR3. CDR1 and CDR2 from the germline V gene are SEHNR and FQNEAQ (reference sequence). The CDR3 here is CASSPQGYQETQYF. The DNA for the CDR3 is TGTGCCAGCAGCCCACAGGGGTACCAAGAGACCCAGTACTTC. Supplemented by reference TRBV7-9 and TRBJ2-5, the full variable domain reads DTGVSQNPRHKITKRGQNVTFRCDPISEHNRLYWYRQTLGQGPEFLTYFQNEAQLEKSRLLSDRFSAERPKGSFSTLEIQRTEQGDSAMYLCASSPQGYQETQYFGPGTRLLVL.

The chain recombines TRBV7-9 with TRBJ2-3; 11 nucleotides match TRBD2. The CDR3 contains 16 residues. CDR1 and CDR2 from the germline V gene are SEHNR and FQNEAQ (reference sequence). After removal of 4 bases from V and 4 bases from J, the junction contained 7 bases not matched to a gene. The CDR3 region has the DNA TGTGCCAGCAGCTCTCGAGGGACTAGCGGCGCAGATACGCAGTATTTT. Protein sequence: CASSSRGTSGADTQYF.

This clone was seen a handful of times. The rearrangement links TRBV4-1 to TRBJ2-7; 7 nucleotides agree with TRBD1. Germline loops: CDR1 MGHRA, CDR2 YSYEKL. J gave up 3 bases and V 5 bases, and 13 bases lay outside the gene matches. The CDR3 is made up of 16 amino acids. The CDR3 region is CASSLIRDSVSYEQYF. The CDR3 nucleotides read TGCGCCAGCAGCTTAATACGGGACAGCGTGAGCTACGAGCAGTACTTC.

This sequence joins TRBV11-2 and TRBJ2-5, with D hard to call. Per the germline V gene, CDR1 is SGHAT and CDR2 is FQNNGV. The CDR3 is 16 amino acids. V lost 5 bases to trimming and J lost 3 bases, with 19 bases between them. CDR3 in amino acids: CASSPTLWAAEETQYF. The DNA of the CDR3 is TGTGCCAGCAGCCCAACCCTCTGGGCCGCTGAAGAGACCCAGTACTTC.

This clone was picked up a small number of times. This chain's CDR3 is CASSVGTGSNTEAFF. CDR3 bases: TGTGCCAGCAGCGTAGGGACAGGCAGTAACACTGAAGCTTTCTTT. V usage is TRBV9 and J usage is TRBJ1-1; TRBD1 aligns across 7 bases. Per germline, CDR1 SGDLS and CDR2 YYNGEE. The ends lost 0 bases at V and 2 bases at J; junction bases unmatched: 4. The CDR3 sequence is 15 residues long. Filled out from reference TRBV9 and TRBJ1-1, the complete variable domain reads DSGVTQTPKHLITATGQRVTLRCSPRSGDLSVYWYQQSLDQGLQFLIQYYNGEERAKGNILERFSAQQFPDLHSELNLSSLELGDSALYFCASSVGTGSNTEAFFGQGTRLTVV.

The chain has TRBV5-6 and TRBJ2-5; D gene ambiguous. The CDR3 spans 14 residues. Trimming removed 4 bases at V and 5 bases at J, with 15 bases between. Germline CDR1 reads SGHDT; CDR2 reads YYEEEE. In DNA, the CDR3 is TGTGCCAGCAGCGACCTTAGCAGACTGGAGACCCAGTACTTC. It is translated as CASSDLSRLETQYF.

This chain joins TRBV19 and TRBJ1-1, with D maybe TRBD1 (6 bases). V was trimmed by 9 bases and J by 3 bases, leaving 14 bases between them. The CDR3 runs to 13 residues. Per the germline V gene, CDR1 is LNHDA and CDR2 is SQIVND (reference sequence). In DNA form, the CDR3 reads TGTGCCAGCGGATATACAGGGCACACTGAAGCTTTCTTT. Translated: CASGYTGHTEAFF. Variable domain in full (rest from reference TRBV19 and TRBJ1-1): DGGITQSPKYLFRKEGQNVTLSCEQNLNHDAMYWYRQDPGQGLRLIYYSQIVNDFQKGDIAEGYSVSREKKESFPLTVTSAQKNPTAFYLCASGYTGHTEAFFGQGTRLTVV.

V is TRBV7-2 and J is TRBJ2-7; TRBD1 agrees at 11 bases. Germline V lookup: CDR1 SGHTA, CDR2 FQGNSA. V was pared by 5 bases and J by 4 bases, with 10 bases of the junction left unmatched. This CDR3 contains 16 residues. CDR3 nucleotide sequence: TGTGCCAGCAGCCCCTTGGACAGGGGGCCCTTATACGAGCAGTACTTC. Translating gives CASSPLDRGPLYEQYF. The whole variable domain, filled in from reference TRBV7-2 and TRBJ2-7, reads GAGVSQSPSNKVTEKGKDVELRCDPISGHTALYWYRQSLGQGLEFLIYFQGNSAPDKSGLPSDRFSAERTGGSVSTLTIQRTQQEDSAVYLCASSPLDRGPLYEQYFGPGTRLTVT.

The rearrangement uses TRBV19 and TRBJ2-2; 8 nucleotides line up with TRBD2. Germline trimming cut 3 bases from V and 6 bases from J; bases unmatched to any gene: 6. The V gene's germline CDR1 is LNHDA and CDR2 SQIVND (reference sequence). The CDR3 totals 15 residues. This CDR3 is CASSIDGRAAGELFF. The DNA for the CDR3 is TGTGCCAGTAGTATTGACGGGAGGGCGGCCGGGGAGCTGTTTTTT.

On this clone: Different DNA sequences within this sample yield the same CDR3. This chain links TRBV6-1 with TRBJ1-2; 7 nucleotides agree with TRBD1. The CDR3 runs 13 residues. V trimming: 6 bases; J trimming: 7 bases; junction bases outside the gene matches: 8. In germline, CDR1 is MNHNS, CDR2 SASEGT. The CDR3 protein is CASSLGGASGYTF. CDR3 sequence (DNA): TGTGCCAGCAGCCTAGGGGGCGCGAGTGGCTACACCTTC.

V and J are TRBV14 and TRBJ1-6; TRBD1 aligns across 7 bases. Trimming removed 4 bases from V and 9 bases from J; junction bases left unmatched: 3. The CDR3 runs to 13 residues. Germline CDR1 and CDR2: SGHDN and FVKESK. CDR3 region: CASSRQGSSPLHF. CDR3 in DNA: TGTGCCAGCAGCCGACAGGGCAGTTCACCCCTCCACTTT.

The chain carries TRBV9 and TRBJ2-1, with D perhaps TRBD2 (5 bases). This CDR3 is 15 amino acids long. V shed 1 base and J shed 9 bases, with 17 bases lying between them. The germline CDR1 and CDR2 sequences are SGDLS and YYNGEE. The chain's CDR3 is CASSVQDSRVGEQFF. The CDR3 DNA follows: TGTGCCAGCAGCGTACAGGACTCCCGAGTGGGTGAGCAGTTCTTC.

The chain has TRBV5-5 and TRBJ2-7, with 8 positions matching TRBD2. The CDR3 has 13 amino acids. J lost 3 bases, V lost 4 bases, and 3 bases had no gene match. Germline V CDR1 and CDR2: SGHKS, YYEKEE (reference sequence). The CDR3 region has the DNA TGTGCCAGCAGCCAGAGCGGGAGCTACGAGCAGTACTTC. The encoded protein is CASSQSGSYEQYF.

This clone was detected a few times. V usage is TRBV19 and J usage is TRBJ2-1, with 8 bases aligning to TRBD1. With V trimmed by 5 bases and J by 6 bases, 6 bases remained unmatched. Germline V gene lookup returns CDR1 LNHDA and CDR2 SQIVND (reference sequence). CDR3 size: 14 residues. The CDR3 DNA reads TGTGCCAGTAGTTTTGGACAGGGCGCCAATGAGCAGTTCTTC. This gives the protein CASSFGQGANEQFF.